This entry lists 15 T cell receptor beta chains sequenced from one sample in a study of blood T cell repertoires in COVID-19. The method was immunoSEQ multiplex PCR; TCRdb's version includes in-frame clones alone and lacks a portion of them. The sample yields about 180,000 clones, approximately 82% seen once. The sample consisted of PBMCs or T cells enriched from blood (not recorded which). Every receptor here comes from a man in his forties or fifties who had recovered from COVID-19.

This clone was counted only a few times. Other DNA sequences in this sample translate to the same CDR3. The chain employs TRBV24-1 and TRBJ1-5, with a possible D match to TRBD1 (6 bases). This CDR3 region has 13 residues. V lost 7 bases to trimming and J lost 2 bases, with 8 bases between them. Germline loops: CDR1 KGHDR, CDR2 SFDVKD. The CDR3 coding sequence is TGTGCCACCAGCCGACAGGGCAATCAGCCCCAGCATTTT. Protein: CATSRQGNQPQHF.

The V and J genes are TRBV3-1 (or the pseudogene TRBV3-2) and TRBJ2-2, with 8 bases aligning to TRBD1. V was pared by 3 bases and J by 7 bases, with 13 bases of the junction left unmatched. The CDR3 has 17 residues. Germline CDR1 LGHDT, CDR2 YNNKEL (reference sequence). In nucleotides, the CDR3 is TGTGCCAGCAGCCAGAATTCAGGGACAGGAGTGATCGGGGAGCTGTTTTTT. This sequence encodes CASSQNSGTGVIGELFF.

This clone has just one count. DNA of the CDR3: TGTGCCAGTAGTTTTGGGACAGGGAACTATGGCTACACCTTC. Protein: CASSFGTGNYGYTF. The chain employs TRBV19 and TRBJ1-2; the match to TRBD1 covers 9 bases. The CDR3 consists of 14 residues. Losses at the gene ends were 5 bases for V and 2 bases for J; bases not matched to a gene: 3. The germline V gene encodes CDR1 LNHDA and CDR2 SQIVND (reference sequence).

The rearrangement joins TRBV5-1 to TRBJ2-7; D might be TRBD2 (5 bases). Germline V lookup: CDR1 SGHRS, CDR2 YFSETQ. V lost 4 bases, J lost 0 bases, and 17 bases lay in between. The CDR3 loop spans 16 amino acids. The CDR3 is CASSQPRRTSSYEQYF. CDR3 bases: TGCGCCAGCAGCCAACCTAGACGGACTTCCTCCTACGAGCAGTACTTC. Supplemented by reference TRBV5-1 and TRBJ2-7, the full variable domain reads KAGVTQTPRYLIKTRGQQVTLSCSPISGHRSVSWYQQTPGQGLQFLFEYFSETQRNKGNFPGRFSGRQFSNSRSEMNVSTLELGDSALYLCASSQPRRTSSYEQYFGPGTRLTVT.

The chain links TRBV13 to TRBJ1-1; TRBD1 might be the D (5 bases). Trimming removed 5 bases from V and 4 bases from J, with 17 bases in between. The CDR3 contains 15 residues. The germline gives CDR1 PRHDT, CDR2 FYEKMQ (reference sequence). CDR3 loop: CASSRGKLGGTEAFF. The CDR3 DNA is TGTGCCAGCAGCCGGGGGAAGCTCGGGGGCACTGAAGCTTTCTTT.

This sequence joins TRBV28 and TRBJ2-2; weak D call: TRBD2 (5 bases). Germline assignment: CDR1 MDHEN and CDR2 SYDVKM. V lost 6 bases and J 3 bases, leaving 20 bases between the germline ends. The CDR3 loop spans 17 amino acids. The CDR3 spells CASRTAGGGSYTGELFF. As DNA, the CDR3 is TGTGCCAGCAGGACGGCCGGCGGAGGCTCCTACACCGGGGAGCTGTTTTTT.

The chain combines TRBV6-5 with TRBJ1-1; 9 nucleotides agree with TRBD1. The CDR3 loop spans 16 amino acids. The ends lost 2 bases at V and 6 bases at J; junction bases unmatched: 10. The germline gives CDR1 MNHEY, CDR2 SVGAGI. CDR3 in DNA: TGTGCCAGCAGTTACCCGGGACAGGGCTTGGCTGCTGAAGCTTTCTTT. It translates to CASSYPGQGLAAEAFF.

The V and J genes are TRBV4-2 and TRBJ2-5, with 14 positions matching TRBD2. V lost 1 base to trimming and J lost 5 bases; unmatched junction nucleotides: 3. This CDR3 comprises 16 residues. Germline V gene sequence: CDR1 LGHNA, CDR2 YNFKEQ. The CDR3, as DNA: TGTGCCAGCAGCCAAGTGACTAGCGGGAGGGGGGAGACCCAGTACTTC. Its translation is CASSQVTSGRGETQYF.

This rearrangement joins TRBV9 to TRBJ2-1, with 8 bases identical to TRBD2. The germline CDR1 and CDR2 sequences are SGDLS and YYNGEE. The CDR3 sequence is 15 residues long. The junction had 6 bases not matched to a gene; V was cut back by 2 bases and J by 5 bases. In nucleotides, the CDR3 is TGTGCCAGCAGCGTTGGAGCGGGGGAGAACAATGAGCAGTTCTTC. Translation: CASSVGAGENNEQFF. The full variable domain, rest sourced from reference TRBV9 and TRBJ2-1, is DSGVTQTPKHLITATGQRVTLRCSPRSGDLSVYWYQQSLDQGLQFLIQYYNGEERAKGNILERFSAQQFPDLHSELNLSSLELGDSALYFCASSVGAGENNEQFFGPGTRLTVL.

The chain is built from TRBV19 and TRBJ2-7, with D possibly matching TRBD2 (5 bases). The CDR3 is 12 amino acids. The V gene lost 3 bases and the J gene lost 6 bases, with 9 bases spanning the gap. Germline V gives CDR1 LNHDA, CDR2 SQIVND (reference sequence). CDR3 amino acids: CASSIAGVEQYF. The CDR3 nucleotides are TGTGCCAGTAGTATCGCCGGGGTCGAGCAGTACTTC.

This clone was found a few times. The chain uses TRBV5-5 and TRBJ2-2, with 7 bases that match TRBD1. V trimming: 2 bases; J trimming: 5 bases; junction bases outside the gene matches: 6. Germline CDR1 is SGHKS and CDR2 is YYEKEE (reference sequence). CDR3 length: 15 amino acids. CDR3 coding DNA: TGTGCCAGCAGCTTAAGACAGGGAATAACCGGGGAGCTGTTTTTT. This sequence encodes CASSLRQGITGELFF.

The chain recombines TRBV3-1 (or the pseudogene TRBV3-2) with TRBJ2-1; TRBD1 is a possible D gene (6 bases). V lost 3 bases and J lost 2, with 14 bases in between. The germline V gene has CDR1 LGHDT and CDR2 YNNKEL (reference sequence). The CDR3 runs 16 residues. The CDR3 sequence: CASSQWARGPYNEQFF. The CDR3 coding sequence is TGTGCCAGCAGCCAGTGGGCCAGGGGCCCCTACAATGAGCAGTTCTTC.

V is TRBV4-1 and J is TRBJ2-4; 11 bases fit TRBD2. This CDR3 contains 16 residues. CDR1 and CDR2 (germline): MGHRA, YSYEKL. The trim removed 5 bases at V and 5 bases at J, leaving 8 bases unmatched. Written as DNA, the CDR3 is TGCGCCAGCAGCTTGCCACTAGCGGGGGACCAAAACATTCAGTACTTC. This encodes CASSLPLAGDQNIQYF.

V gene TRBV30 combines with J gene TRBJ1-5; a weak D match, TRBD1 (6 bases). The germline gives CDR1 GTSNPN, CDR2 SVGIG (reference sequence). The ends were cut back, 3 bases at V and 2 bases at J, with 11 bases in the middle. The CDR3 is 14 residues long. CDR3 nucleotides: TGTGCCTGGAGCCAGGGGATGGGCAATCAGCCCCAGCATTTT. The encoded protein is CAWSQGMGNQPQHF. Full variable domain (missing parts from reference TRBV30 and TRBJ1-5): SQTIHQWPATLVQPVGSPLSLECTVEGTSNPNLYWYRQAAGRGLQLLFYSVGIGQISSEVPQNLSASRPQDRQFILSSKKLLLSDSGFYLCAWSQGMGNQPQHFGDGTRLSIL.

The V gene is TRBV11-2, the J gene TRBJ1-1; D unclear. The CDR3 spans 14 residues. Trimming shortened V by 0 bases and J by 10 bases, and 15 bases separated the two germline ends. Germline assignment: CDR1 SGHAT and CDR2 FQNNGV. This CDR3 is CASSLETLAGGAFF. The CDR3 DNA is TGTGCCAGCAGCTTAGAGACGCTGGCGGGTGGAGCTTTCTTT.